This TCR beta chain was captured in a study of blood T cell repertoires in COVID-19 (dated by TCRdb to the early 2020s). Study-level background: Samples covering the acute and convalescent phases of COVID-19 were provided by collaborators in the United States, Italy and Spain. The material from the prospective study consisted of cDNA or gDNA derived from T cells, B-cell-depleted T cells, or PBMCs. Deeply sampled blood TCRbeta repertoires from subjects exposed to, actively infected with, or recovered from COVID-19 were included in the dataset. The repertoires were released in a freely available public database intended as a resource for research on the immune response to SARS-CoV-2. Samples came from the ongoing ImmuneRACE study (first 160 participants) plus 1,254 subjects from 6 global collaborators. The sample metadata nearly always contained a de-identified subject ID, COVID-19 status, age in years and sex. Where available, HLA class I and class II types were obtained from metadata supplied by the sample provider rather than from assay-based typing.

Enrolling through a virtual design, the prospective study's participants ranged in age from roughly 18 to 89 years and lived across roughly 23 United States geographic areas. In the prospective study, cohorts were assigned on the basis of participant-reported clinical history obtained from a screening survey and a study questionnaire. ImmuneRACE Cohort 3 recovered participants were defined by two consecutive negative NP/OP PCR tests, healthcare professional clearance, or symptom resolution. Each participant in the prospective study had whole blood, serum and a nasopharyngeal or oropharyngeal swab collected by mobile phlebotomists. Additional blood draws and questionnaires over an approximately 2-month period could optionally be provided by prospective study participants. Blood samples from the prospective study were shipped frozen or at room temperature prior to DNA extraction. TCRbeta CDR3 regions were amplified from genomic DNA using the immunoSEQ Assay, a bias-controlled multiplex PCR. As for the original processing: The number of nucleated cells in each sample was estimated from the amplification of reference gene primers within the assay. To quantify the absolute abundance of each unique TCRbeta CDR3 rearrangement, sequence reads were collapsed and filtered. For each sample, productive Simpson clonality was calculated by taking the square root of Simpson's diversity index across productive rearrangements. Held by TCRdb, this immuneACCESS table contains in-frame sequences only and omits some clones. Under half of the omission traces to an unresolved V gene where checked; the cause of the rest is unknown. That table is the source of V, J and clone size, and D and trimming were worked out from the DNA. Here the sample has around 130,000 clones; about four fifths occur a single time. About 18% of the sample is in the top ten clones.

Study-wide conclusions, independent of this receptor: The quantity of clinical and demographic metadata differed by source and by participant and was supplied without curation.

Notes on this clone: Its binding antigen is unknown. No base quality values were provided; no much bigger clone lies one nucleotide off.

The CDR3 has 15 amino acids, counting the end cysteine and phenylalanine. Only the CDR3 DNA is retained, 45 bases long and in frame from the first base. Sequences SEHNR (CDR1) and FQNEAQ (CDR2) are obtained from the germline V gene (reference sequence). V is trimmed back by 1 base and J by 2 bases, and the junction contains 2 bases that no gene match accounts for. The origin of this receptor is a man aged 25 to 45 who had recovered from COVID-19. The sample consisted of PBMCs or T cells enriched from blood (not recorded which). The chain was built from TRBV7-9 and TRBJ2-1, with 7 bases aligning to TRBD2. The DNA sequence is TGTGCCAGCAGCTTAGTAGCGGGCACCTACAATGAGCAGTTCTTC. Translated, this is CASSLVAGTYNEQFF.